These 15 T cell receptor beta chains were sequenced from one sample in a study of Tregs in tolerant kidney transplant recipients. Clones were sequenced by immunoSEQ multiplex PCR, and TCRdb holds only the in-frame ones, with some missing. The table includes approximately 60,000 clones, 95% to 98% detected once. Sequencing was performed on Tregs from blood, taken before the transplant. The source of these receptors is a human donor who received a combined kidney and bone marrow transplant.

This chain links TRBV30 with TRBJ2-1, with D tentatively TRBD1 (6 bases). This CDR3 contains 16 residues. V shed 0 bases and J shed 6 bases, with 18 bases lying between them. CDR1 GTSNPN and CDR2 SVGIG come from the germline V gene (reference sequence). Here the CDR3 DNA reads TGTGCCTGGAGTGTCCAGGGGACCTGGGCGGGCAATGAGCAGTTCTTC. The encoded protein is CAWSVQGTWAGNEQFF.

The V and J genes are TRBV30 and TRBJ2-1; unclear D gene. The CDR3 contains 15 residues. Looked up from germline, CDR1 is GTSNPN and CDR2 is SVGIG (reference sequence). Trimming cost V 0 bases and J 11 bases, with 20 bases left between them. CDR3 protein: CAWSVRGRGPPQQFF. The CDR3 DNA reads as TGTGCCTGGAGTGTACGCGGCAGAGGTCCACCTCAGCAGTTCTTC.

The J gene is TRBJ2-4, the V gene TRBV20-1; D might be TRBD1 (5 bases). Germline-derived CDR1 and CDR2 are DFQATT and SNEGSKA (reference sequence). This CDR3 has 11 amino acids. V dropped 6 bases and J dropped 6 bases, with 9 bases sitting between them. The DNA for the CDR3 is TGCAGTGCCGGCCAGGGAAACATTCAGTACTTC. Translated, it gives CSAGQGNIQYF.

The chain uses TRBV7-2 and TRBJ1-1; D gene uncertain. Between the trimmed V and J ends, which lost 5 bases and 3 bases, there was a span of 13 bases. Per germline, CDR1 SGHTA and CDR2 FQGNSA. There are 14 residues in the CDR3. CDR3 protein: CASSPRQAYTEAFF. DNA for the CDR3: TGTGCCAGCAGCCCCCGCCAGGCTTACACTGAAGCTTTCTTT.

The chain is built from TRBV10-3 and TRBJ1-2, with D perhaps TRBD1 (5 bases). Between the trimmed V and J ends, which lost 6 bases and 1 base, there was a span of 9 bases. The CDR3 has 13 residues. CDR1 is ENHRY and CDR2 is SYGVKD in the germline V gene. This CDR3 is CAIREGDNYGYTF. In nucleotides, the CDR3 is TGTGCCATCAGGGAAGGGGATAACTATGGCTACACCTTC.

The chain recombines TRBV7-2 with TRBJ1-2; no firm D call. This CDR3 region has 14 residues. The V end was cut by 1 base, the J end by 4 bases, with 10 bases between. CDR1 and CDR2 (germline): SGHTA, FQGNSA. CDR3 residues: CASSLGQIFYGYTF. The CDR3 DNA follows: TGTGCCAGCAGCTTAGGTCAGATCTTCTATGGCTACACCTTC.

The CDR3 region has the DNA TGTGCCAGCAGCTTAACGACAGGGGTACGAGAGACCCAGTACTTC. Its protein product is CASSLTTGVRETQYF. This sequence joins TRBV7-3 and TRBJ2-5; 8 bases are shared with TRBD1. This CDR3 has 15 residues. Germline V gene sequence: CDR1 SGHTA, CDR2 FQGTGA. V shed 0 bases, J shed 4 bases, and the junction held 4 bases outside the gene matches.

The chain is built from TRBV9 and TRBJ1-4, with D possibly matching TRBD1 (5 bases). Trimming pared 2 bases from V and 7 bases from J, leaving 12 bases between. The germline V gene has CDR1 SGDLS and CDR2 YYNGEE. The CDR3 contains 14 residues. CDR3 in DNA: TGTGCCAGCAGCGTCGGGGGTTCGCGTGAAAAACTGTTTTTT. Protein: CASSVGGSREKLFF.

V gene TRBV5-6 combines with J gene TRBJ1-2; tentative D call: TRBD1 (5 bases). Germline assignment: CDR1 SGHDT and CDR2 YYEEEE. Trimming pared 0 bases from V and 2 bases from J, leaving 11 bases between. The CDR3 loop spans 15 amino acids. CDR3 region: CASSLAGDRNYGYTF. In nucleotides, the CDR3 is TGTGCCAGCAGCTTGGCGGGGGATAGGAACTATGGCTACACCTTC.

The CDR3 reads CASGLPQRGQYF. The DNA for the CDR3 is TGTGCTAGTGGTCTCCCACAACGAGGGCAGTACTTC. V and J are TRBV12-5 and TRBJ2-7; unclear D gene. The CDR3 is made up of 12 amino acids. CDR1 is LGHNT, CDR2 FRNRAP, per germline. Trimming cost V 5 bases and J 9 bases, with 14 bases left between them.

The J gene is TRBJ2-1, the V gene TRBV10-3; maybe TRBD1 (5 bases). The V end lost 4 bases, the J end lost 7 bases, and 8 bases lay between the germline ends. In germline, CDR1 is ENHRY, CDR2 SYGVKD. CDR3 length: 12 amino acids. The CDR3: CAISVGDNEQFF. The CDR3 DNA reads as TGTGCCATCAGTGTAGGGGATAATGAGCAGTTCTTC.

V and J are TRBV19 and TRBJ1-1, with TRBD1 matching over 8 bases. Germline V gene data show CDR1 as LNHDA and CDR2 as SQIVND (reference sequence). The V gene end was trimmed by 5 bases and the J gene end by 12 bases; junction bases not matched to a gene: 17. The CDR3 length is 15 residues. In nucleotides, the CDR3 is TGTGCCAGTAGTTCCAGACAGGGGCCGCTGGTCACGACTTTCTTT. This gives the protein CASSSRQGPLVTTFF.

CDR3 region: CASSRAGVSEAFF. DNA for the CDR3: TGCGCCAGCAGCCGGGCCGGGGTTTCCGAAGCTTTCTTT. The chain combines TRBV4-3 with TRBJ1-1; D unresolved. Germline CDR1 and CDR2: LGHNA and YSLEER. Trimming shortened V by 4 bases and J by 8 bases, and 14 bases separated the two germline ends. This CDR3 region has 13 residues.

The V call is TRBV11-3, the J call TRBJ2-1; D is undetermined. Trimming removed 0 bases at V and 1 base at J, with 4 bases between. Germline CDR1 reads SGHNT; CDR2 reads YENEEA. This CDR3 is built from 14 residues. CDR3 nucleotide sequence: TGTGCCAGCAGCTTAGATCCGTCCTACAATGAGCAGTTCTTC. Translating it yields CASSLDPSYNEQFF.

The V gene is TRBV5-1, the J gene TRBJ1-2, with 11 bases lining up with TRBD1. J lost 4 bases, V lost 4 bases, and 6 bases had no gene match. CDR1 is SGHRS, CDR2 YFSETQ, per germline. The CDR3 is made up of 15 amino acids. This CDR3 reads CASSNRDRGSYGYTF. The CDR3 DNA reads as TGCGCCAGCAGCAACCGGGACAGGGGGAGCTATGGCTACACCTTC. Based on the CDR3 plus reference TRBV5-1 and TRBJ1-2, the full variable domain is KAGVTQTPRYLIKTRGQQVTLSCSPISGHRSVSWYQQTPGQGLQFLFEYFSETQRNKGNFPGRFSGRQFSNSRSEMNVSTLELGDSALYLCASSNRDRGSYGYTFGSGTRLTVV.